The clone carrying this T cell receptor beta chain was recorded a few times. Its target is not known. Documented time point: week 47, end of study. A single vaccine dose contained 300 ug of mutant IDH1 20-mer peptide, and topical imiquimod was used with it. This entry comes from a study of a mutant IDH1 vaccine in newly diagnosed glioma. Produced via immunoSEQ multiplex PCR; TCRdb's table is partial and in-frame only. The sample carries about 59,000 clones, 83% recorded once. V lost 3 bases, J lost 1 base, and 9 bases lay in between. The CDR3 contains 14 residues. Per germline, CDR1 SEHNR and CDR2 FQNEAQ (reference sequence).

Here the sequenced sample was PBMCs, taken from a glioma patient whose treatment included an IDH1 peptide vaccine. The receptor's source is a man aged 25-45 years with glioma. V gene TRBV7-9 combines with J gene TRBJ1-1; TRBD1 is a possible D gene (5 bases). Here the CDR3 DNA reads TGTGCCAGCAGCTTCCGGGACCAGAACACTGAAGCTTTCTTT. Translating gives CASSFRDQNTEAFF. The full variable domain, rest sourced from reference TRBV7-9 and TRBJ1-1, is DTGVSQNPRHKITKRGQNVTFRCDPISEHNRLYWYRQTLGQGPEFLTYFQNEAQLEKSRLLSDRFSAERPKGSFSTLEIQRTEQGDSAMYLCASSFRDQNTEAFFGQGTRLTVV.